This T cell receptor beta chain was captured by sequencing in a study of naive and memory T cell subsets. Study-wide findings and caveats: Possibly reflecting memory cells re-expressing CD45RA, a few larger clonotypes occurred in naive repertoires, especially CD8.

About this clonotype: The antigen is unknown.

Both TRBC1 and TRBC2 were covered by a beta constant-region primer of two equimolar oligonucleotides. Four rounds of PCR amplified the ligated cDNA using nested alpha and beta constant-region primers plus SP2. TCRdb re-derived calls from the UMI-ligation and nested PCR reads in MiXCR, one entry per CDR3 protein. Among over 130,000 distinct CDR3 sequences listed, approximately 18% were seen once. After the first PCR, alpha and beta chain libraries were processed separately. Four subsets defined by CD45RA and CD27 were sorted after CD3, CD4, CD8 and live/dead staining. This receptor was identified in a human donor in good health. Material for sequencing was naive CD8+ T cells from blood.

CDR3 sequence reads: CASSGEGTGDLNYGYTF. The CDR3 DNA reads as TGTGCCAGCAGCGGTGAGGGGACAGGGGACCTTAACTATGGCTACACCTTC. V gene TRBV9 combines with J gene TRBJ1-2, with 10 bases that match TRBD1. V trimming: 3 bases; J trimming: 1 base; junction bases outside the gene matches: 9. Germline V CDR1 and CDR2: SGDLS, YYNGEE. This CDR3 has 17 amino acids.